This is a list of T cell receptor beta chains from one sample in a study of blood T cell repertoires in COVID-19. The protocol was immunoSEQ multiplex PCR, while the TCRdb copy is restricted to in-frame clones and leaves out a portion. The sample holds hundreds of thousands of clones, roughly 89% seen once. Input material: peripheral blood. The receptors shown here come from a woman aged 25 to 39 with COVID-19, enrolled during active disease. CDR3s include the opening cysteine and the closing phenylalanine or tryptophan. The order of the fields is clone size, V gene, J gene, D gene, CDR3 length, CDR3 DNA, CDR3 protein. The D gene is left open where the match is weak. Rows may omit the clone size; those that give it use once, few, many or a size class.

abundance: .; v_gene: TRBV5-4; j_gene: TRBJ2-1; d_gene: TRBD2; len: 14; CDR3nt: TGTGCCAGCAGCCCGGGACTAGCGGGCAATGAGCAGTTCTTC; CDR3aa: CASSPGLAGNEQFF
abundance: .; v_gene: TRBV30; j_gene: TRBJ1-5; d_gene: .; len: 14; CDR3nt: TGTGCCTGGAGTGTCGCGAGAGTCAATCAGCCCCAGCATTTT; CDR3aa: CAWSVARVNQPQHF
abundance: .; v_gene: TRBV7-9; j_gene: TRBJ2-1; d_gene: .; len: 13; CDR3nt: TGTGCCAGCAGCGCAGGTACCTACAATGAGCAGTTCTTC; CDR3aa: CASSAGTYNEQFF
abundance: .; v_gene: TRBV3-1/TRBV3-2; j_gene: TRBJ2-3; d_gene: TRBD2; len: 15; CDR3nt: TGTGCCAGCAGCGGACTAGCGGATAACACAGATACGCAGTATTTT; CDR3aa: CASSGLADNTDTQYF
abundance: .; v_gene: TRBV30; j_gene: TRBJ2-3; d_gene: TRBD2; len: 15; CDR3nt: TGTGCCTGGAGTGTACGTGGCGGGGGGGCTAGGACGCAGTATTTT; CDR3aa: CAWSVRGGGARTQYF
abundance: .; v_gene: TRBV2; j_gene: TRBJ1-1; d_gene: TRBD1; len: 13; CDR3nt: TGTGCCAGCAGGGGACAGGGAAACACTGAAGCTTTCTTT; CDR3aa: CASRGQGNTEAFF
abundance: .; v_gene: TRBV5-6; j_gene: TRBJ2-7; d_gene: TRBD1; len: 13; CDR3nt: TGTGCCAGCAGCTTCCAGGGGGCCTACGAGCAGTACTTC; CDR3aa: CASSFQGAYEQYF
abundance: .; v_gene: TRBV11-3; j_gene: TRBJ2-1; d_gene: TRBD1; len: 16; CDR3nt: TGTGCCAGCAGCTTAAGGGGGACAGACTTGATCAATGAGCAGTTCTTC; CDR3aa: CASSLRGTDLINEQFF
abundance: once; v_gene: TRBV3-1/TRBV3-2; j_gene: TRBJ1-2; d_gene: .; len: 14; CDR3nt: TGTGCCAGCAGCCAAGTCCTGGGGGCCAGGGGCTACACCTTC; CDR3aa: CASSQVLGARGYTF
abundance: .; v_gene: TRBV7-6; j_gene: TRBJ2-2; d_gene: .; len: 12; CDR3nt: TGTGCCAGCACCACCTATACCGGGGAGCTGTTTTTT; CDR3aa: CASTTYTGELFF
abundance: .; v_gene: TRBV19; j_gene: TRBJ1-1; d_gene: .; len: 15; CDR3nt: TGTGCCAGTAGTATCTTCGGACAGCCGAACACTGAAGCTTTCTTT; CDR3aa: CASSIFGQPNTEAFF
abundance: .; v_gene: TRBV24-1; j_gene: TRBJ2-7; d_gene: .; len: 16; CDR3nt: TGTGCCACCAGTGACTCTGATATGACAGCCTCCTACGAGCAGTACTTC; CDR3aa: CATSDSDMTASYEQYF
abundance: .; v_gene: TRBV12-3/TRBV12-4; j_gene: TRBJ2-3; d_gene: TRBD2; len: 13; CDR3nt: TGTGCCAGCAGTTTTGTGGGGGGGGATACGCAGTATTTT; CDR3aa: CASSFVGGDTQYF
abundance: .; v_gene: TRBV5-1; j_gene: TRBJ1-1; d_gene: .; len: 14; CDR3nt: TGCGCCAGCAGCTTCCAGGCTCCGGACACTGAAGCTTTCTTT; CDR3aa: CASSFQAPDTEAFF
abundance: .; v_gene: TRBV5-4; j_gene: TRBJ2-7; d_gene: .; len: 14; CDR3nt: TGTGCCAGCAGCTCCCCCAGAGGGGGGGGCGAGCAGTACTTC; CDR3aa: CASSSPRGGGEQYF
abundance: .; v_gene: TRBV27; j_gene: TRBJ2-7; d_gene: .; len: 13; CDR3nt: TGTGCCAGCAGTTACAACATCCACTACGAGCAGTACTTC; CDR3aa: CASSYNIHYEQYF